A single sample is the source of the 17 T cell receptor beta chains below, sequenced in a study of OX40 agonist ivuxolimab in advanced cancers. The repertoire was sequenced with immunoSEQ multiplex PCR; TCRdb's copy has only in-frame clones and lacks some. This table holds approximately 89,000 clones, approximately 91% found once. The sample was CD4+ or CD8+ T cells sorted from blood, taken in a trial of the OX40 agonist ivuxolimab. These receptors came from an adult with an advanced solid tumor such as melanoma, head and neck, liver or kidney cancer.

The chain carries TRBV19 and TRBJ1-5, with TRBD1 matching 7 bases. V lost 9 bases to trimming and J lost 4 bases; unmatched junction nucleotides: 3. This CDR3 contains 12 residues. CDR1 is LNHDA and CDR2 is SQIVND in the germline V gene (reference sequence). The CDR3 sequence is CASQGGNQPQHF. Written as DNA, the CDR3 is TGTGCCAGCCAGGGGGGGAATCAGCCCCAGCATTTT.

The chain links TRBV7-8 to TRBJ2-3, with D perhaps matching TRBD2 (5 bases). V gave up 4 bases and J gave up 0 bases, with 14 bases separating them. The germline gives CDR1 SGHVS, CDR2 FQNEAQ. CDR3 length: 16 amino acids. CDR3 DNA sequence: TGTGCCAGCAGCTCCGTCGGCGGGCAAAGCACAGATACGCAGTATTTT. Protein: CASSSVGGQSTDTQYF.

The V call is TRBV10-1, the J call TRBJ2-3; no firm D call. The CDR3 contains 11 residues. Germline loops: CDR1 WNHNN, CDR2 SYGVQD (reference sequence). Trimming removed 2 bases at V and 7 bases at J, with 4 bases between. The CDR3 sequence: CASSEGNTQYF. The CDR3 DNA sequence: TGCGCCAGCAGTGAGGGGAATACGCAGTATTTT.

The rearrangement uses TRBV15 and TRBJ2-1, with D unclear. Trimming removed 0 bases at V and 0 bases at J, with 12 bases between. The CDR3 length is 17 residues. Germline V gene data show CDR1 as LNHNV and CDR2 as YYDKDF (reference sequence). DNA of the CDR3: TGTGCCACCAGCAGAGATCGTATGTCAAGCTCCTACAATGAGCAGTTCTTC. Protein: CATSRDRMSSSYNEQFF.

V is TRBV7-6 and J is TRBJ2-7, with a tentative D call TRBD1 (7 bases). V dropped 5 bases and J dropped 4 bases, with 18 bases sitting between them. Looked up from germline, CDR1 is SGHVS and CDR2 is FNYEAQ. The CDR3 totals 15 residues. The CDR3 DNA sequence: TGTGCCAGCAGCCCTGGAGGGACAGCGATATACGAGCAGTACTTC. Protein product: CASSPGGTAIYEQYF.

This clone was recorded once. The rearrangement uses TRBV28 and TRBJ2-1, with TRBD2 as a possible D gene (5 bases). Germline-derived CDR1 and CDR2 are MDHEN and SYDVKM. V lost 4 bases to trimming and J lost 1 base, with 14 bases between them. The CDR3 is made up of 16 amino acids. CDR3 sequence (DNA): TGTGCCAGCAGTTCGAGGACTGACGGATCCTACAATGAGCAGTTCTTC. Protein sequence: CASSSRTDGSYNEQFF.

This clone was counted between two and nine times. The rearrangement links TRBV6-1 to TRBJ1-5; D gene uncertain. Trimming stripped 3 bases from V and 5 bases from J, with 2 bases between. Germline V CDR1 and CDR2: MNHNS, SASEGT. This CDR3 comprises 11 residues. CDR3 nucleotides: TGTGCCAGCAGTGATTATCAGCCCCAGCATTTT. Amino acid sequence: CASSDYQPQHF.

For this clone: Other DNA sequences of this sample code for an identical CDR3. Here the CDR3 DNA reads TGCGCCAGCAGCTTGGTGGGAAGAGAGACCCAGTACTTC. As protein: CASSLVGRETQYF. V usage is TRBV5-1 and J usage is TRBJ2-5; D not resolved. The germline CDR1 and CDR2 sequences are SGHRS and YFSETQ. V was clipped by 0 bases and J by 4 bases, with 7 bases between them. This CDR3 spans 13 amino acids.

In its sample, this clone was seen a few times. The CDR3 is CASSPGLAGTYEQYF. CDR3 in DNA: TGTGCCAGCTCACCAGGACTAGCGGGGACCTACGAGCAGTACTTC. V gene TRBV18 combines with J gene TRBJ2-7; 12 nucleotides match TRBD2. CDR1 and CDR2 from the germline V gene are KGHSH and LQKENI. V dropped 2 bases and J dropped 2; count of bases not matched to a gene: 1. The CDR3 loop spans 15 amino acids.

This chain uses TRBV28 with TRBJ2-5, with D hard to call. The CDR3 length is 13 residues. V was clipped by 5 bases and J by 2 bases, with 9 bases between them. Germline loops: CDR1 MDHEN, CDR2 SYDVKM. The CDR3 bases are TGTGCCAGCAGTCGTACACGGCAAGAGACCCAGTACTTC. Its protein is CASSRTRQETQYF.

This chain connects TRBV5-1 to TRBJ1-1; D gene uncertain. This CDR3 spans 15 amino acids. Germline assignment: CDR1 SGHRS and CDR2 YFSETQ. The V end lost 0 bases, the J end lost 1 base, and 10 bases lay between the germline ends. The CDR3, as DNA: TGCGCCAGCAGCTTGGGCCGCCCCGGGAACACTGAAGCTTTCTTT. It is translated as CASSLGRPGNTEAFF.

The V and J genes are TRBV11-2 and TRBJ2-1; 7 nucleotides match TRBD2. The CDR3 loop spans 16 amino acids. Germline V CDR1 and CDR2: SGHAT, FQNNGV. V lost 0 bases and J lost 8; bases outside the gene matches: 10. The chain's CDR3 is CASSLDREEYRYEQFF. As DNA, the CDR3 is TGTGCCAGCAGCTTAGATCGGGAGGAGTACAGGTATGAGCAGTTCTTC.

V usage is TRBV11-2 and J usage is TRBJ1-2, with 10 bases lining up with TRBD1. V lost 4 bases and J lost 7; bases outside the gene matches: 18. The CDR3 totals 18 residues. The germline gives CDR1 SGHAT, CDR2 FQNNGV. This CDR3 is CASSSNRGTGVLVVGYTF. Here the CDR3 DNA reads TGTGCCAGCAGCTCTAATAGGGGGACAGGGGTCCTCGTCGTTGGCTACACCTTC. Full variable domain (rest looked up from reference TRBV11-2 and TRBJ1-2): EAGVAQSPRYKIIEKRQSVAFWCNPISGHATLYWYQQILGQGPKLLIQFQNNGVVDDSQLPKDRFSAERLKGVDSTLKIQPAKLEDSAVYLCASSSNRGTGVLVVGYTFGSGTRLTVV.

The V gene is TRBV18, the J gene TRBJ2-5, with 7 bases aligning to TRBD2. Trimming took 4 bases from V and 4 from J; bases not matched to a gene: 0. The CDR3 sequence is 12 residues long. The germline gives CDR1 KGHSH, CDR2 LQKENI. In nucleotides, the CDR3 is TGTGCCAGCTCACAGCGGGGAGAGACCCAGTACTTC. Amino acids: CASSQRGETQYF. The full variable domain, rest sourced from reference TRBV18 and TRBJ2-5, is NAGVMQNPRHLVRRRGQEARLRCSPMKGHSHVYWYRQLPEEGLKFMVYLQKENIIDESGMPKERFSAEFPKEGPSILRIQQVVRGDSAAYFCASSQRGETQYFGPGTRLLVL.

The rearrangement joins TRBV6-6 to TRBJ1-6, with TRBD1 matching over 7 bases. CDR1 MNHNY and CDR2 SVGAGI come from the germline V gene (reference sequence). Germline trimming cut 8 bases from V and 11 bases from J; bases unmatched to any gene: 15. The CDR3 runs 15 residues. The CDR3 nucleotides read TGTGCCAGCGCCGCGACAGGGTCTCTCAGCGCACCCCTCCACTTT. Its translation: CASAATGSLSAPLHF.

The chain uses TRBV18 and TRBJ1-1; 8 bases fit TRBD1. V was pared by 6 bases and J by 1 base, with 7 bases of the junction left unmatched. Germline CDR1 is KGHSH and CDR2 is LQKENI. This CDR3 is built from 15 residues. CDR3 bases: TGTGCCAGCTCCCCAGGGGGCAGGCAGAACACTGAAGCTTTCTTT. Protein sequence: CASSPGGRQNTEAFF.

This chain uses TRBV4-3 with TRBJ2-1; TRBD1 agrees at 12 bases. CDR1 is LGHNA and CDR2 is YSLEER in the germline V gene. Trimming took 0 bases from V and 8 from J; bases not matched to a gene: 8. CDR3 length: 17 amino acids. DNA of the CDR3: TGCGCCAGCAGCCAAGACCGTGGGGACAGGGGGCTCGATGAGCAGTTCTTC. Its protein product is CASSQDRGDRGLDEQFF.